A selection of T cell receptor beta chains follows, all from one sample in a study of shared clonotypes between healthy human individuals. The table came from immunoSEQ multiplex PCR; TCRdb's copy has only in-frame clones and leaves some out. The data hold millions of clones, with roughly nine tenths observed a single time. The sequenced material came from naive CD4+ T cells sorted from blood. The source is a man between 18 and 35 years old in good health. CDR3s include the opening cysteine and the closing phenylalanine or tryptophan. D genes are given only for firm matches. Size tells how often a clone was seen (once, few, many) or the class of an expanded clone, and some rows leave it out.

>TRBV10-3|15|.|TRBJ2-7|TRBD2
TGTGCCATCAGTGAGTCTAAGCGGGGTACCTACGAGCAGTACTTC
CAISESKRGTYEQYF
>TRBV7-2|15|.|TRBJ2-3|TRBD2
TGTGCCAGCAGCTGGACTAGCAAGGGGACAGATACGCAGTATTTT
CASSWTSKGTDTQYF
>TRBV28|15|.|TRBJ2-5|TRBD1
TGTGCCAGCAGCTCGGCCGGGACAGGGGGAGAGACCCAGTACTTC
CASSSAGTGGETQYF
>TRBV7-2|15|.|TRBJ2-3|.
TGTGCCAGCAGCTTAGTTTTCAAGGTCACAGATACGCAGTATTTT
CASSLVFKVTDTQYF
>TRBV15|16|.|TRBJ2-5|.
TGTGCCACCAGCGGAGAGATTAGTCTAGCCCAAGAGACCCAGTACTTC
CATSGEISLAQETQYF
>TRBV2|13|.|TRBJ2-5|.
TGTGCCAGCAATAGGGGGAACCAAGAGACCCAGTACTTC
CASNRGNQETQYF
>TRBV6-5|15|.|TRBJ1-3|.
TGTGCCAGCAGTGGAGGGGTATACCCTGGAAACACCATATATTTT
CASSGGVYPGNTIYF
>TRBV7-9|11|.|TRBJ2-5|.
TGTGCCAGCAGCTCTCATGAGACCCAGTACTTC
CASSSHETQYF
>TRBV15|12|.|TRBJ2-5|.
TGTGCCACCAGCAGTGGCGCAGAGACCCAGTACTTC
CATSSGAETQYF
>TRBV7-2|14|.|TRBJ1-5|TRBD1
TGTGCCAGCAGCTCGGACAGGGGCAATCAGCCCCAGCATTTT
CASSSDRGNQPQHF
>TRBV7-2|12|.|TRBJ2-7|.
TGTGCCAGCAGCTTGAGCTCCTACGAGCAGTACTTC
CASSLSSYEQYF
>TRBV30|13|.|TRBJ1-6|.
TGTGCCTGGAGCTCGGAGGGGAATTCACCCCTCCACTTT
CAWSSEGNSPLHF
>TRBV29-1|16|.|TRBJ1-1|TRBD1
TGCAGCGCAACCGGGACAGGGGGGAGTATGAACACTGAAGCTTTCTTT
CSATGTGGSMNTEAFF
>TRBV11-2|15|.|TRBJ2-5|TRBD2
TGTGCCAGCAGCTTGGGGGGGAAGCCGGGAGAGACCCAGTACTTC
CASSLGGKPGETQYF
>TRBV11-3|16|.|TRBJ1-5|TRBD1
TGTGCCAGCAGCTTAGATGGAGGGACAGGGGATCAGCCCCAGCATTTT
CASSLDGGTGDQPQHF
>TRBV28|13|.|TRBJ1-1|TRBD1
TGTGCCAGCAGCGCGCCCTGGACAGGGTTAGCTTTCTTT
CASSAPWTGLAFF
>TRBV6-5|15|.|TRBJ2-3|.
TGTGCCAGCAGTTACAGGGGGATAGGCACAGATACGCAGTATTTT
CASSYRGIGTDTQYF
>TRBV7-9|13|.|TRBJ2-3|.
TGTGCCAGCAGACCTTCCCCCACAGATACGCAGTATTTT
CASRPSPTDTQYF
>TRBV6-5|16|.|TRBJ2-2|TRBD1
TGTGCCAGCAGTTATTCGGACAGGGTCAACACCGGGGAGCTGTTTTTT
CASSYSDRVNTGELFF
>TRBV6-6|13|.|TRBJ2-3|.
TGTGCCAGCAGTTATAGAGGCGCCGATACGCAGTATTTT
CASSYRGADTQYF
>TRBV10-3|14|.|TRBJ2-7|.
TGTGCCATCAGTGGGGAAGGGGGGCCCTACGAGCAGTACTTC
CAISGEGGPYEQYF
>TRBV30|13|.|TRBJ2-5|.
TGTGCCTGGAGTAAAAACCCTGGAGAGACCCAGTACTTC
CAWSKNPGETQYF
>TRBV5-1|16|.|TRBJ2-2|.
TGCGCCAGCAGCTTGATTGGCAGGGGGAACACCGGGGAGCTGTTTTTT
CASSLIGRGNTGELFF
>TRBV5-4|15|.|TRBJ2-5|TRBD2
TGTGCCAGCAGCAGGGGCGGCGGGAGCCAAGAGACCCAGTACTTC
CASSRGGGSQETQYF
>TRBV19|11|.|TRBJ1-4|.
TGTGCCAGTACCCCAGGCAGGGAACTGTTTTTT
CASTPGRELFF
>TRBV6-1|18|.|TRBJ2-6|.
TGTGCCAGCAGTGAAGCGTCGCCCTCTAGCTCTGGGGCCAACGTCCTGACTTTC
CASSEASPSSSGANVLTF
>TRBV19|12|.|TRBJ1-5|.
TGTGCCAGTAGTAAAAGCAATCAGCCCCAGCATTTT
CASSKSNQPQHF
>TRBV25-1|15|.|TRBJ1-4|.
TGTGCCAGCACCCAACGGGCAGGGGCAAATGAAAAACTGTTTTTT
CASTQRAGANEKLFF
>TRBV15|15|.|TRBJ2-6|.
TGTGCCACCAGCAGCGGGGGTTCTGGGGCCAACGTCCTGACTTTC
CATSSGGSGANVLTF
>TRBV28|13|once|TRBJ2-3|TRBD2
TGTGCCAGCAGTTCTTTCGGGGGGGATACGCAGTATTTT
CASSSFGGDTQYF
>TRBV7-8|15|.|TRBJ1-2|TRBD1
TGTGCCAGCAGCCCCCAGACGGGACAGGGGTTTGGCTACACCTTC
CASSPQTGQGFGYTF
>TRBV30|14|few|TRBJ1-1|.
TGTGCCTGGAGTGGAAGTGAACTGTTTCCTGAAGCTTTCTTT
CAWSGSELFPEAFF
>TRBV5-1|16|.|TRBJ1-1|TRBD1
TGCGCCAGCAGCTTCCCGACAGGGGGCAAGAACACTGAAGCTTTCTTT
CASSFPTGGKNTEAFF
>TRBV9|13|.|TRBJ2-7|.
TGTGCCAGCAGCCCTGACCCAGGACGCGAGCAGTACTTC
CASSPDPGREQYF
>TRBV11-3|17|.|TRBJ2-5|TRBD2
TGTGCCAGCAGCCCGGGACTAGCGGGGGGTATAAGAGAGACCCAGTACTTC
CASSPGLAGGIRETQYF
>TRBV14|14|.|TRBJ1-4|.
TGTGCCAGCAGCCAAGATTTCGCAGATGAAAAACTGTTTTTT
CASSQDFADEKLFF
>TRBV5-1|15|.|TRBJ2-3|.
TGCGCCAGCAGCCCCTGGGGTAGCGCCACAGATACGCAGTATTTT
CASSPWGSATDTQYF
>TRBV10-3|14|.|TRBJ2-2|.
TGTGCCATCAGAAGCGGATTTGAGGGAGGGGAGCTGTTTTTT
CAIRSGFEGGELFF
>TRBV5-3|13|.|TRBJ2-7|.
TGTGCCAGTACTGGGCAGCCGGGTTACGAGCAGTACTTC
CASTGQPGYEQYF
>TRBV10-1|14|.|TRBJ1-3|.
TGCGCCAGCAGTGATCGTGGCGGAGGGGACACCATATATTTT
CASSDRGGGDTIYF
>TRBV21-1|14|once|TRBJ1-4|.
TGTGCCAGCAGCAAGAGGACCCCGCATGAAAAACTGTTTTTT
CASSKRTPHEKLFF
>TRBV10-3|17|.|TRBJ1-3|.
TGTGCCATCAGTCAAAACCCCGGGAGGAGCTCTGGAAACACCATATATTTT
CAISQNPGRSSGNTIYF
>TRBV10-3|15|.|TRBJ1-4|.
TGTGCCATCAGTGAGTCTGGAGGTAATAATGAAAAACTGTTTTTT
CAISESGGNNEKLFF
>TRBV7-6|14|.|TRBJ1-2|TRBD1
TGTGCCAGCAGCCCCGGGACAGGTGACTATGGCTACACCTTC
CASSPGTGDYGYTF
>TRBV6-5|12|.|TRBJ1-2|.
TGTGCCAGCAGCCGGGGTTCCCGTGGCTACACCTTC
CASSRGSRGYTF